Below, one TCR beta chain is given with its context. The method was immunoSEQ multiplex PCR; TCRdb's version includes in-frame clones alone and lacks a portion of them. The data contain approximately 100,000 clones, 58% of them singletons. The data derive from a study of cytotoxic CD8 clonotypes in ibrutinib-treated CLL. V gave up 6 bases and J gave up 2 bases, with 15 bases separating them. The CDR3 runs 15 residues. CDR1 and CDR2 (germline): MRHNA, SNTAGT. Sequenced here: PBMCs, sampled after 24 months of ibrutinib treatment. The clonotype originates from a human donor with chronic lymphocytic leukemia. The rearrangement joins TRBV6-4 to TRBJ2-3; D may be TRBD2 (6 bases). CDR3 coding DNA: TGTGCCAGCAGCTTGGCGGGCGGGATCACAGATACGCAGTATTTT. Amino acids: CASSLAGGITDTQYF.